This TCR beta chain appears in the sequencing data of a study of cytomegalovirus exposure and HLA in healthy donors. 13 Jbeta primers and 60 Vbeta primers were used for the PCR. Authors' methods: In a later analysis, about 11 million of 75 million to 90 million unique beta chains occurred in at least two donors. TCRdb's copy holds only in-frame clones and misses some; the assay was immunoSEQ multiplex PCR. D and trimming were read from the DNA, whereas the V and J calls and clone size are those reported in that table. There are over 150,000 clones in the sample; approximately 71% occur only once, and approximately 1.5% lies in the top ten. Sequencing was performed on PBMCs. The clonotype was recovered from a man aged 50 to 60 in good health and CMV-seronegative.

The CDR3 spells CASSFPGGSSYEQYF. DNA of the CDR3: TGTGCCAGCAGTTTCCCGGGGGGTAGCTCCTACGAGCAGTACTTC. The chain recombines TRBV28 with TRBJ2-7, with 7 bases aligning to TRBD2. The ends lost 3 bases at V and 0 bases at J; junction bases unmatched: 5. Germline V gene lookup returns CDR1 MDHEN and CDR2 SYDVKM. This CDR3 has 15 residues.